This T cell receptor beta chain was profiled in a study of cytomegalovirus exposure and HLA in healthy donors. Study-wide background: Unique TCR beta sequences numbering some 120 million came from around 180 million T cells in an earlier analysis. Study-level results: Follow-up analysis found HLA locus-dependent TCR association rates, highest for DRB1 and lowest for HLA-C.

At collection, donors were nominally healthy, but unrecorded immune exposures were probable. Regarding this clone: Antigen: not known.

PCR used 60 Vbeta primers and 13 Jbeta primers. TCRdb keeps only in-frame clones here, not all; method: immunoSEQ multiplex PCR. Here the sample spans about 99,000 clones, roughly 80% being singletons. V lost 2 bases, J lost 5 bases, and 8 bases lay in between. CDR1 and CDR2 from the germline V gene are GTSNPN and SVGIG (reference sequence). The CDR3 contains 12 residues. The sequence derives from a middle-aged man in good health and CMV-seronegative. The chain couples TRBV30 to TRBJ2-3; D not certain. Sequencing was performed on PBMCs. DNA of the CDR3: TGTGCCTGGAGTCCAGTTGGAGATACGCAGTATTTT. Translating gives CAWSPVGDTQYF.